Many counts were recorded for the clone carrying this T cell receptor (beta chain). Its specificity is unknown. Constant-segment primers served in 5'RACE that generated TCR alpha and TCR beta cDNA libraries bearing sample barcodes and UMIs. TCRdb itself ran the 5' RACE reads through MiXCR, one entry per CDR3 protein. The sample records 350,000 to 500,000 distinct CDR3 sequences, over 15% being singletons. The source of the sample is a study of T-cell memory formation after mild COVID-19. Study outcomes and limitations: Whether second-wave clones peaking at day 37 were SARS-CoV-2 specific went unconfirmed. Contracting CD4+ clones sat mainly in CM and EM; CD8+ in EMRA.

V shed 2 bases and J shed 5 bases, with 9 bases lying between them. CDR3 size: 13 residues. Germline V gene sequence: CDR1 KGHSH, CDR2 LQKENI. The sequencing sample was made of PBMCs or a T cell subset sorted from them (not recorded which). The receptor was derived from a man younger than 35 who had mild COVID-19 (a few samples of this study predate the infection). Cell type and time point are not known. The rearrangement joins TRBV18 to TRBJ2-5, with D maybe TRBD2 (6 bases). This chain's CDR3 is CASSPAGSETQYF. The CDR3, as DNA: TGTGCCAGCTCACCAGCGGGGAGCGAGACCCAGTACTTC.